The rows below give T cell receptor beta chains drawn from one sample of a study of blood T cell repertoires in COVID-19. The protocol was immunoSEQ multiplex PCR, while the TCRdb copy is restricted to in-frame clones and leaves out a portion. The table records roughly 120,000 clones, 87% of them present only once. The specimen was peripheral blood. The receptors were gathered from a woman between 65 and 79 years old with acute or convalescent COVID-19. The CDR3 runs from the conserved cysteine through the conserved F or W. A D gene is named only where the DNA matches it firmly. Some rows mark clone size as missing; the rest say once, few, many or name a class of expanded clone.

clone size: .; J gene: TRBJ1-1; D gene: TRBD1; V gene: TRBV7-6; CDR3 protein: CASSHGTGGVWNTEAFF; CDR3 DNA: TGTGCCAGCAGCCATGGGACAGGGGGGGTTTGGAACACTGAAGCTTTCTTT
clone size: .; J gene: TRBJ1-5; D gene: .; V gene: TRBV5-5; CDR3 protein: CASSTRGAQGQPQHF; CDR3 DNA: TGTGCCAGCAGCACCCGGGGGGCGCAAGGTCAGCCCCAGCATTTT
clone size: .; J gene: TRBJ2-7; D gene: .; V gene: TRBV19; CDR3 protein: CASSPGTGYEQYF; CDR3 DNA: TGTGCCAGTAGTCCGGGGACTGGCTACGAGCAGTACTTC
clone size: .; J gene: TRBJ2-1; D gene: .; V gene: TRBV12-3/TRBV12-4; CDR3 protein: CASSFNRPREQFF; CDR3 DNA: TGTGCCAGCAGTTTTAACAGGCCACGGGAGCAGTTCTTC
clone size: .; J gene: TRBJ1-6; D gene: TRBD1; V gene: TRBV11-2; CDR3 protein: CASREQGVGSPLHF; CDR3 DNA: TGTGCCAGCAGGGAACAGGGGGTGGGTTCACCCCTCCACTTT
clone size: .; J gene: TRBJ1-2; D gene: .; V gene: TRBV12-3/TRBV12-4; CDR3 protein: CAIRFRGYGYTF; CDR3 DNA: TGTGCCATAAGATTTCGGGGATATGGCTACACCTTC
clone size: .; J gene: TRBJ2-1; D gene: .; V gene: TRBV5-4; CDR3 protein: CASSMDGSSYNEQFF; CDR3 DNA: TGTGCCAGCAGCATGGACGGGAGCTCCTACAATGAGCAGTTCTTC
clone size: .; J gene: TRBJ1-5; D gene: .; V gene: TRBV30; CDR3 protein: CAWSGQGTSSSSQHF; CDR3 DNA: TGTGCCTGGAGTGGCCAGGGGACATCTTCATCGTCCCAGCATTTT
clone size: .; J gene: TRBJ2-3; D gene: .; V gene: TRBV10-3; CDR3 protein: CAISESTGTDTQYF; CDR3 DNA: TGTGCCATCAGTGAGTCGACAGGCACAGATACGCAGTATTTT
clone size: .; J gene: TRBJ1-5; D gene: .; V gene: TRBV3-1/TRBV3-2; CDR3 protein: CASSQDLLSAQHF; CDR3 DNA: TGTGCCAGCAGCCAAGACCTGCTTTCGGCCCAGCATTTT
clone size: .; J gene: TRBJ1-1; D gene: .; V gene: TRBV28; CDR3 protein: CASSLGGATEAFF; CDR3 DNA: TGTGCCAGCAGTTTAGGGGGCGCGACTGAAGCTTTCTTT
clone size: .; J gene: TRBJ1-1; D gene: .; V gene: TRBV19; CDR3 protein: CASSIVSSASEAFF; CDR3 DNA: TGTGCTAGTAGTATTGTTTCCTCCGCGAGTGAAGCTTTCTTT
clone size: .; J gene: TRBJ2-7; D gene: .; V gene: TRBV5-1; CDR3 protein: CASSPVVRESSYEQYF; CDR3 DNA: TGCGCCAGCAGCCCCGTTGTCCGGGAGAGCTCCTACGAGCAGTACTTC
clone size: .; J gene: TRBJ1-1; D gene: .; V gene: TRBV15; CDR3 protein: CATSTRGKNTEAFF; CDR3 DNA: TGTGCCACCAGCACCCGGGGGAAGAACACTGAAGCTTTCTTT
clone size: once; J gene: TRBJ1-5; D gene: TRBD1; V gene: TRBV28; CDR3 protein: CASSPAPGTGLGQPQHF; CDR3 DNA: TGTGCCAGCAGTCCCGCGCCGGGGACAGGCCTAGGTCAGCCCCAGCATTTT
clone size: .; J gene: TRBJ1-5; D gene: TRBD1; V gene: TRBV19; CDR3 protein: CASSIGAGGSPQHF; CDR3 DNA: TGTGCCAGTAGTATAGGGGCAGGGGGCTCGCCCCAGCATTTT
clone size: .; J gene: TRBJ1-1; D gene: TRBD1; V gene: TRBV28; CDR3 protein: CASSQQGRNPLNTEAFF; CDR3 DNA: TGTGCCAGCAGTCAACAGGGGAGAAATCCCCTGAACACTGAAGCTTTCTTT
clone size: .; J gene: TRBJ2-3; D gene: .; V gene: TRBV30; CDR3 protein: CAWSVGAAPRRYF; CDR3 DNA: TGTGCCTGGAGTGTAGGGGCGGCCCCACGTAGGTATTTT
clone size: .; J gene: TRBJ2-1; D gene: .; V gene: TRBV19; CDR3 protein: CASSISGTLHNEQFF; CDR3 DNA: TGTGCCAGTAGTATATCCGGGACTCTGCACAATGAGCAGTTCTTC
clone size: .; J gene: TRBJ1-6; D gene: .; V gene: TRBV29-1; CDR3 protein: CSVTITAGDSPLHF; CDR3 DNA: TGCAGCGTAACCATCACGGCGGGCGATTCACCCCTCCACTTT
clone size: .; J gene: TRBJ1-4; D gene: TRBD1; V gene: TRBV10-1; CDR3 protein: CASSTGTGSVSEKLFF; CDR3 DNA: TGCGCCAGCAGTACCGGGACAGGTTCCGTGAGTGAAAAACTGTTTTTT
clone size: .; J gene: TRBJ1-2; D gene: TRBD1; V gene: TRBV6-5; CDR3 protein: CASSYSGQGANYGYTF; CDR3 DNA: TGTGCCAGCAGTTACTCGGGACAGGGGGCTAACTATGGCTACACCTTC
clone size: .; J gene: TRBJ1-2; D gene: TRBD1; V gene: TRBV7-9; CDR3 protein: CASSGQGYGYTF; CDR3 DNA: TGTGCCAGCAGCGGACAGGGGTATGGCTACACCTTC
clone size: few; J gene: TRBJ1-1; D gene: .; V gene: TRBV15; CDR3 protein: CATSRDTGGTEAFF; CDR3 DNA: TGTGCCACCAGCAGGGATACAGGTGGCACTGAAGCTTTCTTT
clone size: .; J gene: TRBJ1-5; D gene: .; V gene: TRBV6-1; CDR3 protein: CASSEGGQYNQPQHF; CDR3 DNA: TGTGCCAGCAGTGAAGGCGGACAGTACAATCAGCCCCAGCATTTT
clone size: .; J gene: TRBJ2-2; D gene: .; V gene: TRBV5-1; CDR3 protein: CASSFGDTGELFF; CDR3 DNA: TGCGCCAGCAGCTTCGGTGACACCGGGGAGCTGTTTTTT
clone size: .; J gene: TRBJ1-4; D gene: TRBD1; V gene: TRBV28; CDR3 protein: CASSLQGVGEKLFF; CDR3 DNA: TGTGCCAGCAGTTTACAGGGGGTTGGTGAAAAACTGTTTTTT
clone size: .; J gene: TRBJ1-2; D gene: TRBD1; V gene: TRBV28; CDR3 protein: CASSSGWGQGDYGYTF; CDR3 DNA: TGTGCCAGCAGTTCCGGGTGGGGACAGGGGGACTATGGCTACACCTTC
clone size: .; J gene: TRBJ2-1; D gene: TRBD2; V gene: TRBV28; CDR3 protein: CASSRLAGGSEQFF; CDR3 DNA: TGTGCCAGCAGTAGACTAGCGGGGGGAAGTGAGCAGTTCTTC
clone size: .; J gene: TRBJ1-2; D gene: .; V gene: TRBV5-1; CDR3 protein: CASSLAQGVTGYTF; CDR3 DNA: TGCGCCAGCAGCTTGGCCCAAGGGGTGACAGGCTACACCTTC
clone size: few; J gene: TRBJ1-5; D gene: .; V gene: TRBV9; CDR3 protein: CASSETATANINQPQHF; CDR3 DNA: TGTGCCAGCAGCGAAACAGCTACCGCAAACATCAATCAGCCCCAGCATTTT
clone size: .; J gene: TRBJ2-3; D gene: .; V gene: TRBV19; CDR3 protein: CASSIGEVDTQYF; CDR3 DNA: TGTGCCAGTAGTATAGGGGAGGTGGATACGCAGTATTTT
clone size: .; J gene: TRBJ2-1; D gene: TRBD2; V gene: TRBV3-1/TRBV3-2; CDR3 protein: CASSPLQLAGGLYNEQFF; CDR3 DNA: TGTGCCAGCAGCCCCCTCCAGCTAGCGGGGGGGCTTTACAATGAGCAGTTCTTC
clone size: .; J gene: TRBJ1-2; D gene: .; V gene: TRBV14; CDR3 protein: CASSQSGGRPSQGVSGYTF; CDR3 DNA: TGTGCCAGCAGCCAAAGCGGGGGGCGACCTTCGCAGGGCGTTTCGGGCTACACCTTC
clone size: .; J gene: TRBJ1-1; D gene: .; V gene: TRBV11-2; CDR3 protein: CASSSPFRGTEAFF; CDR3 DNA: TGTGCCAGCAGCAGCCCATTTCGGGGCACTGAAGCTTTCTTT
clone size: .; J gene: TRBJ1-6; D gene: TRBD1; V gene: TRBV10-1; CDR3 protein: CASSESNRGNSPLHF; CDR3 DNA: TGCGCCAGCAGTGAGTCGAACAGGGGGAATTCACCCCTCCACTTT
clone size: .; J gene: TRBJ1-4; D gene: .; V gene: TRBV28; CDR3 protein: CASRRGGPNEKLFF; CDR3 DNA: TGTGCCAGCAGACGAGGGGGTCCTAATGAAAAACTGTTTTTT
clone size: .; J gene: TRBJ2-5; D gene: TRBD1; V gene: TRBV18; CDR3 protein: CASSRGTGAQETQYF; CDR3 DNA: TGTGCCAGCTCACGGGGGACAGGCGCCCAAGAGACCCAGTACTTC
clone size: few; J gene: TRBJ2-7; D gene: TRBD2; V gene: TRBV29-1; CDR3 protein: CSVVVSGRGFYEQYF; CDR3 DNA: TGCAGCGTTGTAGTTAGCGGGAGGGGTTTCTACGAGCAGTACTTC
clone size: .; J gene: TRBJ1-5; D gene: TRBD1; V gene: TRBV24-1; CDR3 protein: CATQTGDQPQHF; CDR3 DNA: TGTGCCACCCAAACAGGGGACCAGCCCCAGCATTTT
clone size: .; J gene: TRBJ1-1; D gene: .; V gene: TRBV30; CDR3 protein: CAWSATGNTEAFF; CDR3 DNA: TGTGCCTGGAGCGCTACAGGGAACACTGAAGCTTTCTTT
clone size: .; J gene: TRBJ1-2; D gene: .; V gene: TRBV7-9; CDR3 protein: CASSLVVTLTGAANYGYTF; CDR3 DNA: TGTGCCAGCAGCCTCGTTGTCACTTTGACAGGCGCAGCTAACTATGGCTACACCTTC
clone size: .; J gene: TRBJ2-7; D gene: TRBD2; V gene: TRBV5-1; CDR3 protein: CASSEGGLAALYEQYF; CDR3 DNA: TGCGCCAGCTCAGAAGGGGGACTAGCGGCTCTCTACGAGCAGTACTTC
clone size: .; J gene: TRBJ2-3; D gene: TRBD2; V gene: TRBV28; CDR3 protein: CASSQGLAGTDTQYF; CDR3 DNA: TGTGCCAGCAGCCAGGGACTAGCGGGCACAGATACGCAGTATTTT
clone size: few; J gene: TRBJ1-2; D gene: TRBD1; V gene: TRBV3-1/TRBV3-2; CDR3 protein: CASSYYVPGQGAYGYTF; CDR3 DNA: TGTGCCAGCAGCTACTATGTCCCAGGACAGGGGGCATATGGCTACACCTTC
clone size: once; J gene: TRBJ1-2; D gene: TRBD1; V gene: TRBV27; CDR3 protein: CASRAGGQAQEAYTF; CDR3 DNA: TGTGCCAGCAGGGCCGGAGGACAGGCCCAGGAGGCCTACACCTTC
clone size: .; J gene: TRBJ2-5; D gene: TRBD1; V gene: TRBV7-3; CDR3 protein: CASSHGQDGGRETQYF; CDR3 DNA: TGTGCCAGCAGCCACGGACAGGACGGAGGCCGGGAGACCCAGTACTTC
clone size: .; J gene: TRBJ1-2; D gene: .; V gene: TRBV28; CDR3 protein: CASRSLYGYTF; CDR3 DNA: TGTGCCAGCAGGAGTCTCTATGGCTACACCTTC
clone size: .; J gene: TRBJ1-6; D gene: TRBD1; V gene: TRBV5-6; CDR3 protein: CASSPLAGQGGSNSPLHF; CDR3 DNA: TGTGCCAGCAGCCCGTTAGCGGGACAGGGGGGGAGTAATTCACCCCTCCACTTT